The 8 T cell receptor beta chains below all came from one sample that was sequenced in a study of blood T cell repertoires in COVID-19. Data came from immunoSEQ multiplex PCR; TCRdb stores just in-frame clones and leaves some out. The table lists fewer than 120,000 clones, 60% to 80% of them singletons. The source material was peripheral blood. These receptors were taken from an elderly woman with active or convalescent COVID-19.

The table lists this clone with a few counts. Other nucleotide sequences from this sample produce the same CDR3. CDR3 DNA sequence: TGTGCCAGCAGCTCAAGGACTAGCGGCTACAATGAGCAGTTCTTC. Protein product: CASSSRTSGYNEQFF. V gene TRBV7-8 combines with J gene TRBJ2-1; 10 bases align to TRBD2. The CDR3 is 15 residues long. Losses at the gene ends were 4 bases for V and 3 bases for J; bases not matched to a gene: 3. The germline CDR1 and CDR2 sequences are SGHVS and FQNEAQ.

The chain recombines TRBV28 with TRBJ1-3; D unclear. The V gene's germline CDR1 is MDHEN and CDR2 SYDVKM. V was cut by 2 bases and J by 1 base, with 6 bases left in between. The CDR3 extends over 14 amino acids. This CDR3 is CASSLGGSGNTIYF. CDR3 coding DNA: TGTGCCAGCAGTTTAGGCGGGTCTGGAAACACCATATATTTT.

The CDR3 nucleotides are TGCGCCAGCAGCCCGGACTCGAGCTCCTACAATGAGCAGTTCTTC. It specifies CASSPDSSSYNEQFF. This chain joins TRBV5-1 and TRBJ2-1; D possibly corresponds to TRBD2 (5 bases). The germline CDR1 and CDR2 sequences are SGHRS and YFSETQ. This CDR3 is 15 amino acids long. Trimming cost V 4 bases and J 0 bases, with 11 bases left between them.

V and J are TRBV10-3 and TRBJ1-1; unclear D gene. Trimming cost V 6 bases and J 4 bases, with 12 bases left between them. CDR1 and CDR2 from the germline V gene are ENHRY and SYGVKD. This CDR3 has 13 amino acids. The CDR3 nucleotides are TGTGCCATCAGAGACAAGGTGGGCACTGAAGCTTTCTTT. Residues: CAIRDKVGTEAFF.

The chain joins TRBV28 to TRBJ2-7; TRBD2 agrees at 7 bases. The CDR3 sequence is 17 residues long. Germline CDR1 and CDR2: MDHEN and SYDVKM. The ends lost 3 bases at V and 5 bases at J; junction bases unmatched: 16. The CDR3 DNA sequence: TGTGCCAGCAGTTTTCTTCCCTTATGGCGGGAGTACCACGAGCAGTACTTC. It encodes CASSFLPLWREYHEQYF.

The chain employs TRBV5-1 and TRBJ1-1, with D possibly being TRBD1 (5 bases). V gave up 6 bases and J gave up 3 bases, with 15 bases separating them. Germline-derived CDR1 and CDR2 are SGHRS and YFSETQ. The CDR3 has 14 amino acids. The chain's CDR3 is CASTIDRWDTEAFF. CDR3 bases: TGCGCCAGCACCATAGACAGATGGGACACTGAAGCTTTCTTT. Supplemented by reference TRBV5-1 and TRBJ1-1, the full variable domain reads KAGVTQTPRYLIKTRGQQVTLSCSPISGHRSVSWYQQTPGQGLQFLFEYFSETQRNKGNFPGRFSGRQFSNSRSEMNVSTLELGDSALYLCASTIDRWDTEAFFGQGTRLTVV.

This chain's CDR3 is CASSLFSGANVLTF. The CDR3 DNA follows: TGTGCCAGCAGTCTCTTCTCTGGGGCCAACGTCCTGACTTTC. The genes are TRBV28 and TRBJ2-6; D is ambiguous. The CDR3 sequence is 14 residues long. Germline CDR1 and CDR2: MDHEN and SYDVKM. Trimming shortened V by 5 bases and J by 0 bases, and 5 bases separated the two germline ends. Full variable domain (rest looked up from reference TRBV28 and TRBJ2-6): DVKVTQSSRYLVKRTGEKVFLECVQDMDHENMFWYRQDPGLGLRLIYFSYDVKMKEKGDIPEGYSVSREKKERFSLILESASTNQTSMYLCASSLFSGANVLTFGAGSRLTVL.

The V and J genes are TRBV11-3 and TRBJ2-1; TRBD2 matches at 7 bases. CDR1 and CDR2 (germline): SGHNT, YENEEA. J gave up 0 bases and V 0 bases, and 17 bases lay outside the gene matches. This CDR3 comprises 21 residues. CDR3 protein: CASSLEFSPASGPFSYNEQFF. CDR3 in DNA: TGTGCCAGCAGCTTAGAATTCTCGCCGGCTAGCGGACCGTTCTCCTACAATGAGCAGTTCTTC.